This T cell receptor beta chain was obtained from a study of shared clonotypes between healthy human individuals. The CDR3 consists of 22 residues. V lost 1 base and J 0 bases, leaving 26 bases between the germline ends. The germline V gene encodes CDR1 SGHRS and CDR2 YFSETQ. Clones were read by immunoSEQ multiplex PCR, and TCRdb kept only the in-frame ones, dropping some. The sample yields approximately 940,000 clones, about three quarters seen once. The receptor's source is a man between 18 and 29 years old in good health. The sample was memory CD4+ T cells sorted from blood. Described subset: CD45RA-negative fraction. The chain uses TRBV5-1 and TRBJ1-6; perhaps TRBD1 as D (6 bases). CDR3 protein: CASSLRGMDSSLLSSYNSPLHF. CDR3 in DNA: TGCGCCAGCAGCTTGCGAGGAATGGACAGCTCACTCCTTAGCTCCTATAATTCACCCCTCCACTTT.